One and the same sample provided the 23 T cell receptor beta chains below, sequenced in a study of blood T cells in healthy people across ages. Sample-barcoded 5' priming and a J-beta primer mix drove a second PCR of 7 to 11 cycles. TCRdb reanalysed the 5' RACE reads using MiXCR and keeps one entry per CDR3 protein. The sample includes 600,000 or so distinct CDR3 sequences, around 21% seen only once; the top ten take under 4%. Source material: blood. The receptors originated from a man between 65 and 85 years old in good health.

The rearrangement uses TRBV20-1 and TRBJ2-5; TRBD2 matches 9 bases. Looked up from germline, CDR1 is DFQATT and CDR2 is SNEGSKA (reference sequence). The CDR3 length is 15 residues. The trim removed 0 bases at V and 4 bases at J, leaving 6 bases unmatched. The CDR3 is CSARDRLAGAETQYF. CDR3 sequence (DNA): TGCAGTGCTAGAGATAGATTAGCGGGAGCAGAGACCCAGTACTTC.

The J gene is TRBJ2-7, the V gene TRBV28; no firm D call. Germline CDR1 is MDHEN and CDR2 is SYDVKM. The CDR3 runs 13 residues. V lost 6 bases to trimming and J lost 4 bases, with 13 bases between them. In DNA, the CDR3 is TGTGCCAGCAGGGGCCCTCTTGGATACGAGCAGTACTTC. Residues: CASRGPLGYEQYF.

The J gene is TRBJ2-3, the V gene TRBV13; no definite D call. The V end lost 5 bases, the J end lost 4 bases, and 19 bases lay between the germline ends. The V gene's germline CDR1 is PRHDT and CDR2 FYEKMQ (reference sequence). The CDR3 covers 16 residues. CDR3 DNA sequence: TGTGCCAGCAGCCACGGAGCAGTGGAGATTCCAGATACGCAGTATTTT. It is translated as CASSHGAVEIPDTQYF.

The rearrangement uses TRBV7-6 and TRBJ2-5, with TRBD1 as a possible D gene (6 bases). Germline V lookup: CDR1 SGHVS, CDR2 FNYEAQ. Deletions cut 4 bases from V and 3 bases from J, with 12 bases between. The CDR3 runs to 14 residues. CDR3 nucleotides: TGTGCCAGCAGCTGGGAGAAGGGGGAAGAGACCCAGTACTTC. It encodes CASSWEKGEETQYF.

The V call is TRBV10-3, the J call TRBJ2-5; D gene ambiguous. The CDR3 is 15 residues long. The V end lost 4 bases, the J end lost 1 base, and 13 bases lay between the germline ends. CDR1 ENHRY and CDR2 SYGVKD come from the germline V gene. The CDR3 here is CAISGLVGSQETQYF. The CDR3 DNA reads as TGTGCCATCAGTGGTCTAGTGGGGTCCCAAGAGACCCAGTACTTC.

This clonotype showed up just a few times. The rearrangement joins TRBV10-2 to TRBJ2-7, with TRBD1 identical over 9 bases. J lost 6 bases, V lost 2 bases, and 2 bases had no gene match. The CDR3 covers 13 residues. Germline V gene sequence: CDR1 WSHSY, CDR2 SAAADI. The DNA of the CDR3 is TGCGCCAGCAGTGAGGACAGGGGGACCGAGCAGTACTTC. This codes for CASSEDRGTEQYF.

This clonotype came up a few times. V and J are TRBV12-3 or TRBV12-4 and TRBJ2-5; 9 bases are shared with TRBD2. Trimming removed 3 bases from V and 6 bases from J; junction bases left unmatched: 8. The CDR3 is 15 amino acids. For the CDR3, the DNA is TGTGCCAGCAGTTTCTCGGCGGGAGGGCCTCAGACCCAGTACTTC. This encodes CASSFSAGGPQTQYF.

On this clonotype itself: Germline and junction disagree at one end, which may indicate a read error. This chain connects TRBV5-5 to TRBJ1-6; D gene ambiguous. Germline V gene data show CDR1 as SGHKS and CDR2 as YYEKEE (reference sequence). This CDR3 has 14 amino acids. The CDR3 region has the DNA TGTGTCAGCAGCTTGGCGGGGAGGGCTTCACCCCTCCACTTT. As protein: CVSSLAGRASPLHF.

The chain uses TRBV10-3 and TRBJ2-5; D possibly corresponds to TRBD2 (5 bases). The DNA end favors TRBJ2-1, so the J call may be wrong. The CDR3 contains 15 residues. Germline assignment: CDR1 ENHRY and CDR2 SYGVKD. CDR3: CATHGGAEGYNEQFF. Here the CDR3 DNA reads TGTGCCACCCATGGCGGAGCGGAAGGCTACAATGAGCAGTTCTTC.

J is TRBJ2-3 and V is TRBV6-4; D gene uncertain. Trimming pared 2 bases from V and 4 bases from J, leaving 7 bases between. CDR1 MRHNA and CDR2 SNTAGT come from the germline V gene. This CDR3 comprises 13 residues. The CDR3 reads CASSDTYSDTQYF. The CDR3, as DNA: TGTGCCAGCAGTGACACCTACTCAGATACGCAGTATTTT.

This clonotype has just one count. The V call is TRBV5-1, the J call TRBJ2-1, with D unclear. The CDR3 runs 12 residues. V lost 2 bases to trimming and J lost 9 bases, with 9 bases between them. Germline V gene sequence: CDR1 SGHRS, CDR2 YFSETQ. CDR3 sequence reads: CASSLSQFEQFF. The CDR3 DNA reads TGCGCCAGCAGCTTATCCCAGTTTGAGCAGTTCTTC.

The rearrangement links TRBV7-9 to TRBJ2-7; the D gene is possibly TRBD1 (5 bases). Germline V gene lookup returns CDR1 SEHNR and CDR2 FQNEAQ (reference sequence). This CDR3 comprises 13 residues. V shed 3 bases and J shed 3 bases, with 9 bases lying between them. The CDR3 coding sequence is TGTGCCAGCAGCTTCCAGGGTATCTACGAGCAGTACTTC. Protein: CASSFQGIYEQYF.

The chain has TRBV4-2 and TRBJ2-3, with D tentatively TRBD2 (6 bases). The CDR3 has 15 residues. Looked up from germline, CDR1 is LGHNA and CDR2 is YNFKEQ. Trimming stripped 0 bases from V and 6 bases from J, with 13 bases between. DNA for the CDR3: TGTGCCAGCAGCCAAGAGTGGAGGGGTCGGGATACGCAGTATTTT. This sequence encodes CASSQEWRGRDTQYF.

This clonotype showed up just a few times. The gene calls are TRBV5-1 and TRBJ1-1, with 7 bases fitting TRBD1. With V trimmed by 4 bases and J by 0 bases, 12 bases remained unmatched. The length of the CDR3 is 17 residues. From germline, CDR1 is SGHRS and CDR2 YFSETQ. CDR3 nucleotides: TGCGCCAGCAGCCCGAAACCGGGACAGTACATGAACACTGAAGCTTTCTTT. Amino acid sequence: CASSPKPGQYMNTEAFF.

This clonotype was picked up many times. CDR3 in DNA: TGTGCCAGCAGTTATACTAGCGGGAGTAATGAGCAGTTCTTC. Protein sequence: CASSYTSGSNEQFF. The V call is TRBV6-6, the J call TRBJ2-5; 11 bases align to TRBD2. The closer fit of TRBJ2-1 to the DNA end suggests the J call may be wrong. The CDR3 totals 14 residues. Germline V lookup: CDR1 MNHNY, CDR2 SVGAGI (reference sequence).

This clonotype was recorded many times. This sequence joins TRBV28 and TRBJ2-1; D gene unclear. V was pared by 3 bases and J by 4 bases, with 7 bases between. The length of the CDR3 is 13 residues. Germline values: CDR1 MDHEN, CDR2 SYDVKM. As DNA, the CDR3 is TGTGCCAGCAGTTTGCGCCAATACAATGAGCAGTTCTTC. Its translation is CASSLRQYNEQFF.

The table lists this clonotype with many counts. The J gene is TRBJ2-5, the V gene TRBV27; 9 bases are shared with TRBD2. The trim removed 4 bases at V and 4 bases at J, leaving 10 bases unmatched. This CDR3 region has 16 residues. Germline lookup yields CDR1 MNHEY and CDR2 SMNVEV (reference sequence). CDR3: CASSSPRGGTRETQYF. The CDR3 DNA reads TGTGCCAGCAGTTCCCCGCGGGGGGGAACTAGAGAGACCCAGTACTTC.

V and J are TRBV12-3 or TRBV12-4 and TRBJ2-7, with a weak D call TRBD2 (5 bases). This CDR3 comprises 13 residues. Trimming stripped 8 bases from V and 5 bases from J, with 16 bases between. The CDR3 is CASRALRADEQYF. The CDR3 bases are TGTGCCAGCCGTGCTTTGAGGGCCGACGAGCAGTACTTC.

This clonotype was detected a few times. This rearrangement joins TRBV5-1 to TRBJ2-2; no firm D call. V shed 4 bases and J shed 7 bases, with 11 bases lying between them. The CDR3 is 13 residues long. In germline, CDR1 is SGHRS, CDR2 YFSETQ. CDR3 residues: CASSDPRNGELFF. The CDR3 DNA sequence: TGCGCCAGCAGCGACCCAAGAAACGGGGAGCTGTTTTTT.

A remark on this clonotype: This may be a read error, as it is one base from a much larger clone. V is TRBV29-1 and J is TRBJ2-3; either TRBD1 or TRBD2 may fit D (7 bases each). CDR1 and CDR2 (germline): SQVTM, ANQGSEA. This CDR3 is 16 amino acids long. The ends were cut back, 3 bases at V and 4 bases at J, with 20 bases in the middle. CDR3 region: CSVDGGQRGRADTQYF. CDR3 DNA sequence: TGCAGCGTTGACGGGGGACAGCGGGGTCGGGCAGATACGCAGTATTTT.

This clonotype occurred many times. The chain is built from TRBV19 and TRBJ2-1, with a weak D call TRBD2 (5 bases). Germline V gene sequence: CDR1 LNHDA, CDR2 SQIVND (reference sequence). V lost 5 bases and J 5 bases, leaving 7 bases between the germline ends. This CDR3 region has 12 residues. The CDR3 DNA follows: TGTGCCAGTAGTTACGGGAACAATGAGCAGTTCTTC. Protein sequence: CASSYGNNEQFF.

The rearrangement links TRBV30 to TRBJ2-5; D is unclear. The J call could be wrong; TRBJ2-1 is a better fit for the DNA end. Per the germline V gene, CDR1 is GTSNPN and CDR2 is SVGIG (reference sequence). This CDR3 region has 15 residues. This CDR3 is CAWSVKTVPPNEQFF. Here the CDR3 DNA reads TGTGCCTGGAGTGTTAAGACCGTTCCCCCCAATGAGCAGTTCTTC.

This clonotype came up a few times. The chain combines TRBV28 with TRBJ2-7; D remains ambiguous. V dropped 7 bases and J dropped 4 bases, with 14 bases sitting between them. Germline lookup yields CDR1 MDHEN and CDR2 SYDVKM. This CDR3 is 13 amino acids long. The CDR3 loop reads CASTLSPSYEQYF. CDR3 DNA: TGTGCCAGCACCCTGAGCCCCTCATACGAGCAGTACTTC.